These 4 T cell receptor beta chains came from one sample sequenced in a study of shared clonotypes between healthy human individuals. The protocol was immunoSEQ multiplex PCR, while the TCRdb copy is restricted to in-frame clones and leaves out a portion. Of about 2.3 million clones in the sample, around 93% are singletons; the top ten hold approximately 0.41%. The sequenced sample consisted of naive CD4+ T cells from PBMCs. Subset here: CD45RA+ positively selected. These receptors all stem from a young man in good health. Some clones in this sample may be carry-over from other donors' samples.

The rearrangement joins TRBV7-2 to TRBJ1-5; no reliable D call. V was shortened by 5 bases and J by 9 bases, with 17 bases between the two germline ends. This CDR3 contains 14 residues. Germline V gene lookup returns CDR1 SGHTA and CDR2 FQGNSA. The CDR3 region has the DNA TGTGCCAGCAGCCCGGCCCCTGGGGATCGGCCCCAGCATTTT. Translating it yields CASSPAPGDRPQHF.

This clone was observed a single time. The junction does not match germline at one end; this may be a read error. The chain has TRBV6-5 and TRBJ2-1; the D gene could be TRBD1 or TRBD2 (6 bases each). Germline loops: CDR1 MNHEY, CDR2 SVGAGI. This CDR3 has 12 amino acids. The CDR3: CASSSRDNEQFF. The CDR3 nucleotides read TGTGCCAGCAGTTCGCGGGACAACGAGCAGTTCTTC.

This rearrangement joins TRBV19 to TRBJ2-1, with a tentative D call TRBD1 (5 bases). CDR3 length equals 16 residues. Germline CDR1 is LNHDA and CDR2 is SQIVND (reference sequence). V was pared by 4 bases and J by 7 bases, with 20 bases between. In DNA, the CDR3 is TGTGCCAGTAGTACCACCCAGGGCCGAATAGTGAATGAGCAGTTCTTC. Its protein product is CASSTTQGRIVNEQFF.

This sequence joins TRBV28 and TRBJ1-1, with no clear D. Germline V gene data show CDR1 as MDHEN and CDR2 as SYDVKM. The CDR3 runs 11 residues. Deletions cut 10 bases from V and 0 bases from J, with 6 bases between. The CDR3: CATMLNTEAFF. The CDR3 nucleotides are TGTGCCACAATGTTGAACACTGAAGCTTTCTTT.